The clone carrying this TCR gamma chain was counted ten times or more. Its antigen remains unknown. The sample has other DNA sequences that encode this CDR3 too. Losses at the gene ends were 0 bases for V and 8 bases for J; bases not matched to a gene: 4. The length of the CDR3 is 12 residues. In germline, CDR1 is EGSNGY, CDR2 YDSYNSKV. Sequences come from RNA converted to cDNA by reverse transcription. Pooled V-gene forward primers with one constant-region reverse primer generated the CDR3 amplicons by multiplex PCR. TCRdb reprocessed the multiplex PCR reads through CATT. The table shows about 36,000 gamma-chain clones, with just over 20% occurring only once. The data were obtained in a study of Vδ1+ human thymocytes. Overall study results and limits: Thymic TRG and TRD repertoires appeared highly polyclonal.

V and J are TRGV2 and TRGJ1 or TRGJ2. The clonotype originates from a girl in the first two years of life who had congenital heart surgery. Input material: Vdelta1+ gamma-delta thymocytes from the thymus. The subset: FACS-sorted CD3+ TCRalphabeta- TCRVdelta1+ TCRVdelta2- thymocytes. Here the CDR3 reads CATWDGPDKKLF. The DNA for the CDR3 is TGTGCCACCTGGGACGGGCCCGATAAGAAACTCTTT.